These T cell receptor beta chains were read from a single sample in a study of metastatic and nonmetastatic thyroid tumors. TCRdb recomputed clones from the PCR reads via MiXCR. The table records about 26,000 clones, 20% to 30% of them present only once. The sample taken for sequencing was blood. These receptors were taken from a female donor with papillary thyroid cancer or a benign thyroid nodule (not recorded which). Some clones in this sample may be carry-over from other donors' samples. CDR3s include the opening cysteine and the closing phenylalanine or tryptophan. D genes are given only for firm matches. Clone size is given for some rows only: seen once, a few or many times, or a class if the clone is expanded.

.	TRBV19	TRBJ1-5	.	CASTDLVRVSNQPQHF	TGTGCCAGTACCGATCTGGTCAGGGTCTCCAATCAGCCCCAGCATTTT
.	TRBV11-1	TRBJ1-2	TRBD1	CASSLEVGQTGSYGYTF	TGTGCCAGCAGCTTGGAGGTGGGCCAGACAGGGAGCTATGGCTACACCTTC
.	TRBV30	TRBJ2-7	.	CAWSKQAYEQYF	TGCGCCTGGAGTAAACAGGCCTACGAGCAGTACTTC
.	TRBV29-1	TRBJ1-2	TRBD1	CSVEILGTGGDGYTF	TGCAGCGTTGAAATACTCGGTACAGGGGGCGATGGCTACACCTTC
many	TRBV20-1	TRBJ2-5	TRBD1	CSAQRSGQGIRETQYF	TGCAGTGCCCAACGGTCGGGACAGGGAATTAGGGAGACCCAGTACTTC
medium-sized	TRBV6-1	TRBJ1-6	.	CASVSTAHNSPLHF	TGTGCCAGTGTATCGACAGCCCATAATTCACCCCTCCACTTT
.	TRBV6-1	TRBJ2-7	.	CASNRGSPYEQYF	TGTGCCAGCAACCGCGGCAGCCCCTACGAGCAGTACTTC
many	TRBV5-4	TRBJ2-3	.	CASSLGGSGRDTDTQYF	TGTGCCAGCAGCTTGGGGGGCTCGGGCCGGGACACAGATACGCAGTATTTT
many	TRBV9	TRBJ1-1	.	CASSVGRDYTEAFF	TGTGCCAGCAGCGTAGGACGGGACTACACTGAAGCTTTCTTT
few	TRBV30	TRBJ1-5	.	CAWSSGLVHINQPQHF	TGTGCCTGGAGTTCGGGTTTGGTCCATATCAATCAGCCCCAGCATTTT
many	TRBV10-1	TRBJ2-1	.	CASSERYNEQFF	TGCGCCAGCAGTGAGCGGTACAATGAGCAGTTCTTC
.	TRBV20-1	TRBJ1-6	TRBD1	CSAAGQGNSPLHF	TGCAGTGCTGCCGGACAGGGCAATTCACCCCTCCACTTT
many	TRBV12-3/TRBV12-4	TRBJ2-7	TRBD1	CASSPGTGAYEQYF	TGTGCCAGCAGTCCGGGGACAGGGGCCTACGAGCAGTACTTC
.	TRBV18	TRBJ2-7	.	CASSREYEQYF	TGTGCCAGCTCACGAGAATACGAGCAGTACTTC
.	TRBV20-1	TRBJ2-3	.	CSATLKSKRNTDTQYF	TGCAGTGCCACTCTAAAAAGTAAACGGAACACAGATACGCAGTATTTT
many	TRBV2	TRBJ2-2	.	CASKLAGSNTGELFF	TGTGCCAGCAAGCTAGCCGGGAGCAACACCGGGGAGCTGTTTTTT
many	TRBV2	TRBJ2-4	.	CASSSTGLGNIQYF	TGTGCCAGCAGTTCCACAGGACTGGGAAACATTCAGTACTTC
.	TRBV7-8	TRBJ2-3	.	CASSPQNLGFATDTQYF	TGTGCCAGCAGCCCTCAAAACCTAGGGTTTGCCACAGATACGCAGTATTTT
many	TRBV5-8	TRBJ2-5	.	CASSLSFASAIETQYF	TGTGCCAGCAGCTTGAGTTTCGCTAGCGCAATAGAGACCCAGTACTTC
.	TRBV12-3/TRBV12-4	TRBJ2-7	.	CASRIRGVASYEQYF	TGTGCCAGCAGAATTAGGGGGGTAGCGTCCTACGAGCAGTACTTC
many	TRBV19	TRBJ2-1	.	CASSIMRATGNEQFF	TGTGCCAGTAGTATAATGAGGGCCACGGGCAATGAGCAGTTCTTC
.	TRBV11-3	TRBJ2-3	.	CASSLDSVSPGTKYF	TGTGCCAGCAGCTTAGATTCCGTGTCACCTGGGACGAAGTATTTT
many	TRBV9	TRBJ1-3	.	CASSGRVSGNTIYF	TGTGCCAGCAGCGGAAGGGTCTCTGGAAACACCATATATTTT
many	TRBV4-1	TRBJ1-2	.	CASSQEGARNGYTF	TGCGCCAGCAGCCAAGAGGGGGCGCGAAATGGCTACACCTTC
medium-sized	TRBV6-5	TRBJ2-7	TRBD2	CASSPHPGGGGESYEQYF	TGTGCCAGCAGTCCACACCCCGGCGGGGGGGGGGAGAGTTACGAGCAGTACTTC
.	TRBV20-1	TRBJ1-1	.	CSATQGMNTEAFF	TGCAGTGCTACACAGGGCATGAACACTGAAGCTTTCTTT
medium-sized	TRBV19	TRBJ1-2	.	CASSPLKASQYGYTF	TGTGCCAGTAGTCCTCTGAAAGCTTCGCAGTATGGCTACACCTTC
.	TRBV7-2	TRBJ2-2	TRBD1	CASTLDRAVTGELFF	TGTGCCAGCACCCTCGACAGGGCTGTCACCGGGGAGCTGTTTTTT
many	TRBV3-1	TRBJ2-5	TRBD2	CASSPSGIQETQYF	TGTGCCAGCAGCCCTAGCGGTATCCAAGAGACCCAGTACTTC
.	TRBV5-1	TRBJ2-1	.	CASSLVSGPKYNEQFF	TGCGCCAGCAGCTTGGTGTCGGGGCCGAAGTACAATGAGCAGTTCTTC
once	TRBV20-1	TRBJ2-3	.	CSASSPPPTDTQYF	TGCAGTGCTAGTAGTCCACCACCCACAGATACGCAGTATTTT
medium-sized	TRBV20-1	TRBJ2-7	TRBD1	CSARDPGQGFGEQYF	TGCAGTGCTAGGGATCCGGGACAGGGCTTCGGCGAGCAGTACTTC
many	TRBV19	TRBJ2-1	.	CASSLGLANEQFF	TGTGCCAGTAGCCTAGGCCTAGCGAATGAGCAGTTCTTC
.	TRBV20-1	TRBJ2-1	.	CSAHEAGNSLYNEQFF	TGCAGTGCTCACGAGGCCGGGAATTCCCTCTACAATGAGCAGTTCTTC
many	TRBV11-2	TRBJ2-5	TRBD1	CASSKGTGKGQETQYF	TGTGCCAGCAGTAAAGGGACAGGGAAGGGGCAAGAGACCCAGTACTTC
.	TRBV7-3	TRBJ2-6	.	CASSYVSSGANVLTF	TGTGCCAGCAGCTACGTATCCTCTGGGGCCAACGTCCTGACTTTC
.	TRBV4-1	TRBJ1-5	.	CASSQVGQGGQPQHF	TGCGCCAGCAGCCAAGTGGGTCAGGGCGGGCAGCCCCAGCATTTT
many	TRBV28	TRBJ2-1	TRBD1	CASSDIRDRGYNEQFF	TGTGCCAGCAGTGATATCCGGGACAGGGGATACAATGAGCAGTTCTTC
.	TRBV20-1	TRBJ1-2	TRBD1	CSAGQGSNYCYTF	TGCAGTGCTGGACAGGGGTCGAACTATTGCTACACCTTC
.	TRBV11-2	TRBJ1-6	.	CASSLRGWETGPNSPLHF	TGTGCCAGCAGCTTAAGAGGTTGGGAGACAGGACCTAATTCACCCCTCCACTTT
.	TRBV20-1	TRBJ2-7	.	CSVLTSPHYEQYF	TGCAGTGTTCTGACCTCCCCCCACTACGAGCAGTACTTC
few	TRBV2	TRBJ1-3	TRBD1	CARSTGDSGNTIYF	TGTGCCAGATCTACAGGGGATTCTGGAAACACCATATATTTT
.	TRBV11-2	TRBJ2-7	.	CASSWGREQYF	TGTGCCAGCAGCTGGGGCAGAGAGCAGTACTTC